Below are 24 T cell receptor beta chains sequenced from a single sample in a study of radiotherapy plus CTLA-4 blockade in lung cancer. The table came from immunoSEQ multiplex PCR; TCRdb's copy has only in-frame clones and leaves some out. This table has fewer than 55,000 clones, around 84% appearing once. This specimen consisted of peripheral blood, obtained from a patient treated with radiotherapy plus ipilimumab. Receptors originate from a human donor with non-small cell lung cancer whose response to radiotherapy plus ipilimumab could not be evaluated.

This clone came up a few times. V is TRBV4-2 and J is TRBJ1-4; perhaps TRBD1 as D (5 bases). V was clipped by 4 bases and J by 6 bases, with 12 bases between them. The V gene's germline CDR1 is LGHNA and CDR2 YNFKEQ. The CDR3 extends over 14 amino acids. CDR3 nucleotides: TGTGCCAGCAGCCTCGCGGTAGGGGATGAAAAACTGTTTTTT. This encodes CASSLAVGDEKLFF.

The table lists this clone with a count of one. The CDR3 bases are TGTGCCAGCAGCCCCCTGGACAGATCCAGCTCCTACGAGCAGTACTTC. Its protein is CASSPLDRSSSYEQYF. The V call is TRBV11-3, the J call TRBJ2-7, with a tentative D call TRBD1 (6 bases). V lost 5 bases to trimming and J lost 0 bases, with 17 bases between them. This CDR3 has 16 residues. From germline, CDR1 is SGHNT and CDR2 YENEEA.

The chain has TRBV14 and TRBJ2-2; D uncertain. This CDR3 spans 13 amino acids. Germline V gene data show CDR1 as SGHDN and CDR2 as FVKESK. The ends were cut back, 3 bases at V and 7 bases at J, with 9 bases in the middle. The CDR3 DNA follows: TGTGCCAGCAGCCAGGTAGCACTCGGGGAGCTGTTTTTT. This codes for CASSQVALGELFF.

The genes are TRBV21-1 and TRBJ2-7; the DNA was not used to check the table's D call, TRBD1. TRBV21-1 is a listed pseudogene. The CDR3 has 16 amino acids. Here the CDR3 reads CASSKRNRGPSYEQYF. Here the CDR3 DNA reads TGTGCCAGCAGCAAACGAAACAGGGGGCCGTCCTACGAGCAGTACTTC.

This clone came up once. The CDR3 DNA sequence: TGTGCCAGCAGTTCACAGGAGCCAGCTAGAGGAAAACTGTTTTTT. Translated: CASSSQEPARGKLFF. The chain couples TRBV28 to TRBJ1-4, with D possibly being TRBD1 (5 bases). The V gene lost 4 bases and the J gene lost 10 bases, with 19 bases spanning the gap. The CDR3 sequence is 15 residues long. The germline CDR1 and CDR2 sequences are MDHEN and SYDVKM. The whole variable domain, filled in from reference TRBV28 and TRBJ1-4, reads DVKVTQSSRYLVKRTGEKVFLECVQDMDHENMFWYRQDPGLGLRLIYFSYDVKMKEKGDIPEGYSVSREKKERFSLILESASTNQTSMYLCASSSQEPARGKLFFGSGTQLSVL.

CDR3 residues: CASSLTSGINEQFF. Here the CDR3 DNA reads TGCGCCAGCAGCTTAACTAGCGGGATCAATGAGCAGTTCTTC. This chain joins TRBV5-1 and TRBJ2-1, with 10 bases matching TRBD2. CDR1 is SGHRS and CDR2 is YFSETQ in the germline V gene. The CDR3 is 14 residues long. The J segment lost 6 bases and the V segment lost 2 bases, leaving 2 bases of the junction unmatched.

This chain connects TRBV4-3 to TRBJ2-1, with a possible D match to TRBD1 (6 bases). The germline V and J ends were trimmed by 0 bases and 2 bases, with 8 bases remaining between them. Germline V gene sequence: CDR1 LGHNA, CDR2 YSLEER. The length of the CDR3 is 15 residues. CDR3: CASSQEGDTYNEQFF. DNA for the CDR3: TGCGCCAGCAGCCAAGAAGGGGACACCTACAATGAGCAGTTCTTC.

CDR3 DNA sequence: TGTGCCAGCAGCTTACCCGGGACAGGGGCCAATCAGCCCCAGCATTTT. It encodes CASSLPGTGANQPQHF. V usage is TRBV7-2 and J usage is TRBJ1-5, with 10 bases that match TRBD1. V dropped 2 bases and J dropped 3; count of bases not matched to a gene: 4. Germline CDR1 and CDR2: SGHTA and FQGNSA. This CDR3 contains 16 residues.

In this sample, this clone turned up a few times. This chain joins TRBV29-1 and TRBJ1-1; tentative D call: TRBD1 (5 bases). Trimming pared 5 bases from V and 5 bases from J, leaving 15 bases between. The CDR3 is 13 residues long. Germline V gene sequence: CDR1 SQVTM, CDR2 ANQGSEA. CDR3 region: CSVFPFRGTEAFF. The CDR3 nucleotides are TGCAGCGTTTTTCCCTTTAGGGGAACTGAAGCTTTCTTT.

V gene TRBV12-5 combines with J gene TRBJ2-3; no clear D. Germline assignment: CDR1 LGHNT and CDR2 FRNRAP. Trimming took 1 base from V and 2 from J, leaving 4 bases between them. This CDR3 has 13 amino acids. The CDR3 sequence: CASGLAYTDTQYF. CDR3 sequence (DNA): TGTGCTAGTGGTTTGGCCTACACAGATACGCAGTATTTT. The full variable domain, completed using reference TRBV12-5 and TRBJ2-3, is DARVTQTPRHKVTEMGQEVTMRCQPILGHNTVFWYRQTMMQGLELLAYFRNRAPLDDSGMPKDRFSAEMPDATLATLKIQPSEPRDSAVYFCASGLAYTDTQYFGPGTRLTVL.

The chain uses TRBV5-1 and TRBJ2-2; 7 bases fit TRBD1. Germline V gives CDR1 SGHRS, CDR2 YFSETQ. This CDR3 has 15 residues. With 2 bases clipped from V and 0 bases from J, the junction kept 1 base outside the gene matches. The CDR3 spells CASSFQGANTGELFF. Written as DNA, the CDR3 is TGCGCCAGCAGCTTCCAGGGGGCGAACACCGGGGAGCTGTTTTTT. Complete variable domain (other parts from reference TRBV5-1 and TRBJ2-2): KAGVTQTPRYLIKTRGQQVTLSCSPISGHRSVSWYQQTPGQGLQFLFEYFSETQRNKGNFPGRFSGRQFSNSRSEMNVSTLELGDSALYLCASSFQGANTGELFFGEGSRLTVL.

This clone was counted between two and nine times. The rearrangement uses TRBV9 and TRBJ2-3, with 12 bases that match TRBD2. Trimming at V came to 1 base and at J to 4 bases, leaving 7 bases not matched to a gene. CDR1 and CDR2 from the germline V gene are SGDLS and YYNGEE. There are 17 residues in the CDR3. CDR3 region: CASSVTLAGGSADTQYF. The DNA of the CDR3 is TGTGCCAGCAGCGTAACGCTAGCGGGAGGGTCCGCAGATACGCAGTATTTT.

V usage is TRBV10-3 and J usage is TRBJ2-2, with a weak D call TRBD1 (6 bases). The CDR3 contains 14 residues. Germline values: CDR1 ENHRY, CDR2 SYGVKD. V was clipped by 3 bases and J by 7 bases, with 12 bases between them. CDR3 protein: CAISELRGSGELFF. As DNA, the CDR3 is TGTGCCATCAGTGAATTGAGGGGGAGCGGGGAGCTGTTTTTT.

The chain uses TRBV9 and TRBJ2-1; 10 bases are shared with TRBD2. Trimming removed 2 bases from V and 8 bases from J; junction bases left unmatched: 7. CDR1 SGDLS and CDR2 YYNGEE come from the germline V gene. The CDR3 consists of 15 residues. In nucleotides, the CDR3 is TGTGCCAGCAGCGTTGGTCTAGCGGGGGTCGATGAGCAGTTCTTC. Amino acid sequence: CASSVGLAGVDEQFF.

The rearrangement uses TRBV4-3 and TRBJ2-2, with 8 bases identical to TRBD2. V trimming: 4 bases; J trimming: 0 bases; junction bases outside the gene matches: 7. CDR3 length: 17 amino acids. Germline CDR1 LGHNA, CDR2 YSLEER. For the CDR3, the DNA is TGCGCCAGCAGCCCCTATTCGGGAGGGACGAACACCGGGGAGCTGTTTTTT. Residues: CASSPYSGGTNTGELFF.

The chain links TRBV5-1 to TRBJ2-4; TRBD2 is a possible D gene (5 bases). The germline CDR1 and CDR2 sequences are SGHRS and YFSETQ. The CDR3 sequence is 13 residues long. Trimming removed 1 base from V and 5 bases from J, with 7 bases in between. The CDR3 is CASSLFGENIQYF. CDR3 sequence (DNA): TGCGCCAGCAGCTTGTTCGGGGAAAACATTCAGTACTTC.

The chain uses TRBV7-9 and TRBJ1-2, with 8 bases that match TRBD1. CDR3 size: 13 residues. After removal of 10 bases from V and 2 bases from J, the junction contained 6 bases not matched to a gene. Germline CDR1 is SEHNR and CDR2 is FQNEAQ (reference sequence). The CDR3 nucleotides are TGTGCCACGCGACAGGGGATGAACTATGGCTACACCTTC. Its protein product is CATRQGMNYGYTF. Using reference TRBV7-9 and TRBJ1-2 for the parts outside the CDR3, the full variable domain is DTGVSQNPRHKITKRGQNVTFRCDPISEHNRLYWYRQTLGQGPEFLTYFQNEAQLEKSRLLSDRFSAERPKGSFSTLEIQRTEQGDSAMYLCATRQGMNYGYTFGSGTRLTVV.

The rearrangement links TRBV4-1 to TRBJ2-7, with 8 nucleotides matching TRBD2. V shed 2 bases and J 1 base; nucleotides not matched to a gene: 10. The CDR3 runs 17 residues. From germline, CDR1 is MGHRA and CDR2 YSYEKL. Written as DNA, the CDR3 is TGCGCCAGCAGCCAAAAGGGAGAGGCTAGCGGGTCCTACGAGCAGTACTTC. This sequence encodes CASSQKGEASGSYEQYF.

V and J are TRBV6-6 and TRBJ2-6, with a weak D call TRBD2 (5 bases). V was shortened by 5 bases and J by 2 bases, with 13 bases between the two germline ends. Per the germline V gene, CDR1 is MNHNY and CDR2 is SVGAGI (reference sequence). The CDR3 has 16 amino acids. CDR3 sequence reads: CASSRSREPGANVLTF. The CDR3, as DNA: TGTGCCAGCAGTCGAAGTCGGGAACCTGGGGCCAACGTCCTGACTTTC.

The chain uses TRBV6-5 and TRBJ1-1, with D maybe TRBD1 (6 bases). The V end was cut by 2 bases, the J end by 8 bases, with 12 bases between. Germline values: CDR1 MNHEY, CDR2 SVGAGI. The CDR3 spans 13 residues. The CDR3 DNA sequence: TGTGCCAGCAGTTACAGGGGGTATACCGAAGCTTTCTTT. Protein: CASSYRGYTEAFF.

The CDR3 coding sequence is TGTGCCAGCAGCTTGGGACAGGGAAATAATTCACCCCTCCACTTT. Protein sequence: CASSLGQGNNSPLHF. V and J are TRBV5-6 and TRBJ1-6; 7 nucleotides match TRBD1. The CDR3 sequence is 15 residues long. Germline V gives CDR1 SGHDT, CDR2 YYEEEE. Trimming at V came to 0 bases and at J to 5 bases, leaving 2 bases not matched to a gene.

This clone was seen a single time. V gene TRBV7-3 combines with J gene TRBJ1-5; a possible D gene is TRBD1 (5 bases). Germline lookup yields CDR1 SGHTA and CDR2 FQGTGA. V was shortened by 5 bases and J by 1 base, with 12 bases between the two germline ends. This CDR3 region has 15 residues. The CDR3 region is CASSPYGGSNQPQHF. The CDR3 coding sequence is TGTGCCAGCAGCCCCTATGGGGGGAGCAATCAGCCCCAGCATTTT.

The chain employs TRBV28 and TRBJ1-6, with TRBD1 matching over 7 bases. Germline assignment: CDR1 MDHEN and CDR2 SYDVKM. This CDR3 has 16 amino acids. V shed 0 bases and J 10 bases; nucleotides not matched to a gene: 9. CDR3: CASSLWTGQEGSPLHF. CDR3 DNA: TGTGCCAGCAGTTTATGGACAGGGCAAGAGGGGTCACCCCTCCACTTT.

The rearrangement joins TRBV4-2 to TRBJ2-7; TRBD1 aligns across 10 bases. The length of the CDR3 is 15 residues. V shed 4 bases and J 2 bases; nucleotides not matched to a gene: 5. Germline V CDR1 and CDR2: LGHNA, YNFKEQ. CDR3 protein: CASSRPGQGTYEQYF. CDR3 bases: TGTGCCAGCAGCCGACCGGGACAGGGGACCTACGAGCAGTACTTC.